This TCR beta chain was documented in a study of neurological immune-mediated disorders. The unsorted libraries originated from 2 million PBMCs that had been stored at -80 C. As for the cDNA, it was generated by 5'RACE with 10-nucleotide random UMIs. In every sequencing run, more than 200 million TCR-beta sequences were generated from 15-18 subjects. TCRdb recomputed calls from the 5' RACE reads with MiXCR, one row per CDR3 protein. The repertoire holds about 59,000 distinct CDR3 sequences, with roughly 13% as singletons. In its sample, this clonotype was seen many times. This CDR3 has 17 residues. CDR1 DFQATT and CDR2 SNEGSKA come from the germline V gene (reference sequence). V dropped 5 bases and J dropped 0; count of bases not matched to a gene: 7.

The sequence was obtained from a woman aged 55-70 years with HTLV-1-associated myelopathy (HAM/TSP). Specimen: PBMCs. The rearrangement uses TRBV20-1 and TRBJ1-6; 10 positions agree with TRBD1. The CDR3: CSAGGTGVGSYNSPLHF. CDR3 DNA: TGCAGTGCTGGAGGGACAGGGGTTGGCTCCTATAATTCACCCCTCCACTTT.